The rows below give T cell receptor beta chains drawn from one sample of a study of blood T cells in healthy people across ages. TCRdb ran MiXCR on the 5' RACE reads and lists one entry per CDR3 protein. The data hold about a million distinct CDR3 sequences, with roughly two fifths observed a single time. The sequenced sample consisted of blood. These receptors were collected from a young man in good health. The CDR3 runs from the conserved cysteine through the conserved F or W.

TRBV9 CASSSRTGESYNEQFF
TRBV10-3 CAISESPGGGQQPQHF
TRBV14 CASSQWMGGNTEAFF
TRBV29-1 CSVRTGGTEAFF
TRBV20-1 CSALQGASTDTQYF
TRBV5-1 CASSSDRERRVAEAFF
TRBV12-3/TRBV12-4 CASSVARRANVLTF
TRBV7-2 CASSKGLAAITDTQYF
TRBV3-1 CASSQDPPSYNEQFF
TRBV6-2/TRBV6-3 CASQGDRRGGNQPQHF
TRBV20-1 CSTAGAGGYNEQFF
TRBV5-1 CASSPPQDTEAFF
TRBV5-4 CASSHQSVSYNEQFF
TRBV6-2/TRBV6-3 CASSYTVAGANVLTF
TRBV24-1 CATSDSGTAFLGGYTF
TRBV7-2 CASSLVSQNDEKLFF
TRBV6-6 CASMGQGNYGYTF
TRBV6-2/TRBV6-3 CASSYRGFYNEQFF
TRBV6-2/TRBV6-3 CASSYSRTSTYNEQYF
TRBV20-1 CSAAGVKIGYGYTF
TRBV28 CASGQVTTEAFF
TRBV20-1 CSARSSPSNQPQHF
TRBV19 CASSIGRDQETQYF
TRBV7-6 CARRQGVLNEQFF
TRBV4-1 CASSQDEPRPTRYGYTF
TRBV20-1 CSARSGTGKGYTF
TRBV6-2/TRBV6-3 CASSYPTSGPYNEQYF
TRBV2 CASSVGRRSSGNTIYF
TRBV7-2 CASSFSLQQPQHF
TRBV5-6 CASSLVIGGTNEKLFF
TRBV9 CASSPGTSGGQETQYF
TRBV6-6 CASSATTGAAEAFF
TRBV4-3 CASSPQLDRASEQYF
TRBV6-2/TRBV6-3 CASSSVGEQYF
TRBV5-1 CASIAPGFAEAFF
TRBV2 CASSGGWETQYF
TRBV4-3 CASSQEAGRREAFF
TRBV7-8 CASSLARWETNEKLFF
TRBV20-1 CSASARGWEETQYF
TRBV20-1 CSARRTGSLYGYTF
TRBV7-3 CASSLTARTDTQYF
TRBV6-5 CATTTGNNYGYTF
TRBV10-3 CATQGANTGELFF
TRBV6-6 CASTPGTGSTNEKLFF
TRBV7-3 CASSFATGELFF
TRBV4-2 CASSQDRLLNTEAFF
TRBV7-2 CASSLVRGGADTQYF